This T cell receptor beta chain comes out of a study of identifying expanded T cells in peripheral blood. Libraries were prepared by immunoSEQ multiplex PCR; TCRdb keeps only in-frame clonotypes and omits some of them. The sample lists approximately 140,000 clones; 86% were seen once. For this clone: Its antigen is unidentified.

Per germline, CDR1 SNHLY and CDR2 FYNNEI. The CDR3 runs 14 residues. The V and J ends lost 2 bases and 5 bases, in that order; junction bases with no gene match: 3. Broader study findings: Technical replicates showed roughly 1.2 changed clones; around 2 weeks roughly 16; four weeks 19.

The rearrangement links TRBV2 to TRBJ1-5; 7 bases are a match to TRBD1. The clonotype was recovered from a person aged 18 to 70 in good health. Sequenced: blood. The CDR3 region has the DNA TGTGCCAGCAGTGAAACAGGGGCTGATCAGCCCCAGCATTTT. Protein sequence: CASSETGADQPQHF.